The source of this TCR beta chain is a study of blood T cell repertoires in COVID-19 (dated by TCRdb to the early 2020s). With respect to the entire study: Samples covering the acute and convalescent phases of COVID-19 were provided by collaborators in the United States, Italy and Spain. A de-identified subject ID, COVID-19 status, age in years and sex were almost always included in the sample metadata. Subjects who had been exposed to COVID-19, were actively infected with it, or had recovered from it provided the deeply sampled blood TCRbeta repertoires that made up the dataset. The prospective study material was composed of cDNA or gDNA derived from T cells, B-cell-depleted T cells, or PBMCs. A freely available public database, intended as a resource for researchers studying the immune response to SARS-CoV-2, is where the repertoires were released. Where HLA class I and class II types were available, the types were taken from metadata supplied by the sample provider, not from assay-based typing. The samples were drawn from two sources: the first 160 participants of the ongoing ImmuneRACE study, and about 1,300 subjects contributed by 6 global collaborators.

The collaborating institutions used their own protocols to collect whole blood in K2EDTA tubes. Collaborator samples were shipped for TCRbeta analysis as frozen whole blood, isolated PBMCs, or DNA extracted from either sample type. TCRbeta CDR3 regions were amplified from genomic DNA by means of the immunoSEQ Assay, a bias-controlled multiplex PCR. For the original study's pipeline: Within the assay, amplification of reference gene primers was used to estimate how many nucleated cells each sample contained. To quantify the absolute abundance of each unique TCRbeta CDR3 rearrangement, sequence reads were collapsed and filtered. Productive Simpson clonality was computed per sample as the square root of Simpson's diversity index over productive rearrangements. TCRdb took this table from immuneACCESS and kept in-frame rearrangements with V and J called. Such tables lack part of the clones; where checked against another copy, unresolved V genes explain under half of the gap, and the rest is unexplained. The V and J calls and the clone size are those of that table, but D and trimming were determined from the DNA. The sample table holds 85,000 to 110,000 clones, of which 70% to 90% were seen once. Approximately 3% of the sample comes from the top ten.

The cysteine opens and the phenylalanine closes a CDR3 of 14 amino acids. Only CDR3 DNA is held: 42 bases, read in frame from base 1. After removal of 5 bases from V and 8 bases from J, the junction retains 7 bases not matched to a gene. Taken from the germline V gene, the CDR1 and CDR2 loops are SGHRS and YFSETQ. The paper's findings and limits, for the study overall: How much clinical and demographic metadata was included differed by source and by participant, and the metadata was provided uncurated.

Details on this clone: No cognate antigen has been identified for it. No quality values exist for individual bases; no much larger clone is one base distant.

Sample: peripheral blood. Recombination linked TRBV5-1 to TRBJ1-4, with 9 middle bases fitting TRBD1. This TCR was sampled from a man between 45 and 60 years old in a cohort sampled during active COVID-19. The base sequence is TGCGCCAGCAGTCAAGGGACAGGGTCAGAAAAACTGTTTTTT. It codes for CASSQGTGSEKLFF. This CDR3, with the reference TRBV5-1 and TRBJ1-4 proteins standing in past its ends, gives the full variable domain KAGVTQTPRYLIKTRGQQVTLSCSPISGHRSVSWYQQTPGQGLQFLFEYFSETQRNKGNFPGRFSGRQFSNSRSEMNVSTLELGDSALYLCASSQGTGSEKLFFGSGTQLSVL.